What follows are 10 T cell receptor beta chains derived from one specimen sequenced in a study of T cell changes during pregnancy in multiple sclerosis. TCRdb keeps only in-frame clones here, not all; method: immunoSEQ multiplex PCR. The sample lists 35,000 to 55,000 clones, 90% to 95% occurring once. Sequences were derived from CD8+ T cells from peripheral blood mononuclear cells, sampled after pregnancy. The receptors originated from a female donor with multiple sclerosis, enrolled in a pregnancy study.

This chain joins TRBV9 and TRBJ2-2, with a tentative D call TRBD2 (7 bases). CDR3 length equals 17 residues. Germline values: CDR1 SGDLS, CDR2 YYNGEE. The V and J ends lost 4 bases and 2 bases respectively, with 18 bases between them. This chain's CDR3 is CASSIGRQGPNTGELFF. The CDR3, as DNA: TGTGCCAGCAGCATCGGGAGGCAGGGGCCCAACACCGGGGAGCTGTTTTTT.

The V and J genes are TRBV27 and TRBJ2-7, with 10 bases lining up with TRBD1. Germline V gene data show CDR1 as MNHEY and CDR2 as SMNVEV (reference sequence). With 8 bases clipped from V and 3 bases from J, the junction kept 10 bases outside the gene matches. The CDR3 covers 15 residues. The CDR3 DNA reads TGTGCCAGCGGATCGGGACAGGGGCTTTACTACGAGCAGTACTTC. This translates into CASGSGQGLYYEQYF.

V gene TRBV27 combines with J gene TRBJ1-5; D may be TRBD1 (5 bases). The germline gives CDR1 MNHEY, CDR2 SMNVEV (reference sequence). The length of the CDR3 is 14 residues. The ends were cut back, 7 bases at V and 2 bases at J, with 12 bases in the middle. The CDR3 spells CASMPGVRNQPQHF. CDR3 coding DNA: TGTGCCAGCATGCCGGGGGTCCGCAATCAGCCCCAGCATTTT.

In nucleotides, the CDR3 is TGTGCCAGCTCAACCGGGGGGGGCGATGAGCAGTTCTTC. This gives the protein CASSTGGGDEQFF. The V gene is TRBV18, the J gene TRBJ2-1, with 8 nucleotides matching TRBD2. Per germline, CDR1 KGHSH and CDR2 LQKENI. Trimming removed 5 bases from V and 8 bases from J; junction bases left unmatched: 5. The CDR3 is 13 residues long.

This clone came up a few times. This chain uses TRBV14 with TRBJ1-4, with TRBD1 identical over 8 bases. Germline V gives CDR1 SGHDN, CDR2 FVKESK. The length of the CDR3 is 15 residues. Trimming cost V 8 bases and J 8 bases; bases outside gene matches: 13. The CDR3 nucleotides read TGTGCCAGCCGGGCCACAGGGGGTGTTCGGGAAAAACTGTTTTTT. It encodes CASRATGGVREKLFF. Looking up the rest from reference TRBV14 and TRBJ1-4 gives the full variable domain: EAGVTQFPSHSVIEKGQTVTLRCDPISGHDNLYWYRRVMGKEIKFLLHFVKESKQDESGMPNNRFLAERTGGTYSTLKVQPAELEDSGVYFCASRATGGVREKLFFGSGTQLSVL.

The chain uses TRBV7-8 and TRBJ2-7, with D perhaps TRBD2 (6 bases). The CDR3 runs 14 residues. CDR1 and CDR2 (germline): SGHVS, FQNEAQ. The germline V and J ends were trimmed by 8 bases and 3 bases, with 17 bases remaining between them. Here the CDR3 DNA reads TGTGCCAGCTACCCTGGAGGGGCTGGCTACGAGCAGTACTTC. It encodes CASYPGGAGYEQYF.

V and J are TRBV5-5 and TRBJ2-7; TRBD1 aligns across 8 bases. The length of the CDR3 is 14 residues. Germline V gene lookup returns CDR1 SGHKS and CDR2 YYEKEE (reference sequence). Germline trimming cut 4 bases from V and 1 base from J; bases unmatched to any gene: 4. The CDR3 DNA reads TGTGCCAGCAGCCCGGACAGGGAATCCTACGAGCAGTACTTC. Translation: CASSPDRESYEQYF.

This chain connects TRBV27 to TRBJ1-1; the D gene is possibly TRBD1 (5 bases). CDR1 is MNHEY, CDR2 SMNVEV, per germline (reference sequence). Trimming cost V 2 bases and J 1 base, with 14 bases left between them. This CDR3 contains 16 residues. The CDR3 DNA reads as TGTGCCAGCAGTTTAGGGCAGGGAGGGGAGAACACTGAAGCTTTCTTT. Translated: CASSLGQGGENTEAFF.

The chain employs TRBV7-6 and TRBJ2-7; TRBD1 is a possible D gene (6 bases). The germline V gene encodes CDR1 SGHVS and CDR2 FNYEAQ. Trimming took 5 bases from V and 3 from J, leaving 11 bases between them. The CDR3 sequence is 13 residues long. The DNA of the CDR3 is TGTGCCAGCAGCCCAGGACAGTACTACGAGCAGTACTTC. Translating gives CASSPGQYYEQYF.

The chain employs TRBV7-9 and TRBJ2-4; TRBD2 is a possible D gene (5 bases). This CDR3 has 11 residues. CDR1 is SEHNR, CDR2 FQNEAQ, per germline (reference sequence). The V gene lost 1 base and the J gene lost 14 bases, with 9 bases spanning the gap. The CDR3 DNA is TGTGCCAGCAGCTTAGGGACTCTTGAGTACTTC. Translated: CASSLGTLEYF.